This T cell receptor beta chain appears in the sequencing data of a study of cytomegalovirus exposure and HLA in healthy donors. Amplification used 60 Vbeta primers and 13 Jbeta primers. Only in-frame clones appear in the TCRdb table, and some are missing; sequencing was by immunoSEQ multiplex PCR. The ten top clones account for under 2%, within a sample of approximately 140,000 clones. A word on this clone: Antigen: not known.

Study-wide points: A later analysis linked around 15,000 TCR beta sequences to HLA alleles at 0.05 false discovery rate. A missense variant in DCLRE1C was later tied to TCR beta V- and J-gene trimming. Analysis was performed later, and it showed HLA-associated TCR beta chains to be more clonally expanded than equally common others. The sole available immune exposure information was CMV serostatus.

Input material: PBMCs. The receptor was derived from a woman in her forties or fifties in good health and CMV-seronegative.

The CDR3 DNA reads as TGTGCCAGCAGCTTCGGGGTGACTGAAGCTTTCTTT. This codes for CASSFGVTEAFF. This rearrangement joins TRBV7-2 to TRBJ1-1, with D unclear. Between the trimmed V and J ends, which lost 3 bases and 5 bases, there was a span of 7 bases. Germline V gene sequence: CDR1 SGHTA, CDR2 FQGNSA. The CDR3 consists of 12 residues.